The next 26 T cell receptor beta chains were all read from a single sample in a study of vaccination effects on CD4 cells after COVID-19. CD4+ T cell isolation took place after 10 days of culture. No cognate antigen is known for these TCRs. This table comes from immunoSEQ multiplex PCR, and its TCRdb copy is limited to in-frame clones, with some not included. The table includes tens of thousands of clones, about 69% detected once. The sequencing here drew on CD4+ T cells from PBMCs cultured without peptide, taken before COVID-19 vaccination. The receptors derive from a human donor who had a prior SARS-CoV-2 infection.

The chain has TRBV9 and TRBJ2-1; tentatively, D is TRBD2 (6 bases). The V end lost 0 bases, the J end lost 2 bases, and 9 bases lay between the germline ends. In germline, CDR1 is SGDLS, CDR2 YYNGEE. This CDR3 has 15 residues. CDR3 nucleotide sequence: TGTGCCAGCAGCGTAGAGCGGGTCCCCTACAATGAGCAGTTCTTC. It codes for CASSVERVPYNEQFF.

Written as DNA, the CDR3 is TGCGCCAGCAGCGGACAGGGACAGGGCTCCAATGAGCAGTTCTTC. As protein: CASSGQGQGSNEQFF. V is TRBV5-1 and J is TRBJ2-1, with 9 bases identical to TRBD1. This CDR3 spans 15 amino acids. Germline CDR1 reads SGHRS; CDR2 reads YFSETQ. With V trimmed by 4 bases and J by 6 bases, 8 bases remained unmatched.

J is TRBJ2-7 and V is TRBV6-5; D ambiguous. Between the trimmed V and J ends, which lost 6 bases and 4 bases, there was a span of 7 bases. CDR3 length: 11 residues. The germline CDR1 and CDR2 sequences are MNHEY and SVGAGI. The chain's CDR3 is CASSRLYEQYF. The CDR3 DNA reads TGTGCCAGCAGCCGCCTATACGAGCAGTACTTC.

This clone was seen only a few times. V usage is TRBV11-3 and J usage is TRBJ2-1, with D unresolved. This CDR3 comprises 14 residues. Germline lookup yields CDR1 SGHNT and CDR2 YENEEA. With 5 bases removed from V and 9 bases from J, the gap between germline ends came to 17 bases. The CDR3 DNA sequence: TGTGCCAGCAGCCCCTCCCGGGTAGTCGGTGAGCAGTTCTTC. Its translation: CASSPSRVVGEQFF.

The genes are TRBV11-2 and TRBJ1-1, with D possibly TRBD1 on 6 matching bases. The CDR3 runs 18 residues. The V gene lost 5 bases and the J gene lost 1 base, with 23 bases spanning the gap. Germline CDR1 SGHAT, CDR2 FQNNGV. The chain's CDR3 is CASSLVLGNGQKNTEAFF. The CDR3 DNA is TGTGCCAGCAGCCTCGTACTGGGAAACGGACAGAAGAACACTGAAGCTTTCTTT.

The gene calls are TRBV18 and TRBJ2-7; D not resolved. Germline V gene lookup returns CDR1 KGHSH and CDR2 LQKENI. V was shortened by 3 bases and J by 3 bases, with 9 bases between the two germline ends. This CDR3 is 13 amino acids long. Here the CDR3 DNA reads TGTGCCAGCTCACCTTTGACTGACTACGAGCAGTACTTC. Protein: CASSPLTDYEQYF.

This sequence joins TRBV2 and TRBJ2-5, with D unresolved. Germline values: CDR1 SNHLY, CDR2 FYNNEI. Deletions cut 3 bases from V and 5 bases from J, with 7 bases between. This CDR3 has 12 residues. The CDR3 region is CASSDVGETQYF. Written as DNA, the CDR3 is TGTGCCAGCAGTGATGTAGGGGAGACCCAGTACTTC.

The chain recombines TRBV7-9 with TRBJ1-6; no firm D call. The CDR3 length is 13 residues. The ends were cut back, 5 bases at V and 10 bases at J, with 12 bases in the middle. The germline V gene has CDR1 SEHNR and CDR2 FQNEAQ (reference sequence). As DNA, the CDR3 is TGTGCCAGCAGCCCACTCTCAGGATCACCCCTCCACTTT. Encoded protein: CASSPLSGSPLHF.

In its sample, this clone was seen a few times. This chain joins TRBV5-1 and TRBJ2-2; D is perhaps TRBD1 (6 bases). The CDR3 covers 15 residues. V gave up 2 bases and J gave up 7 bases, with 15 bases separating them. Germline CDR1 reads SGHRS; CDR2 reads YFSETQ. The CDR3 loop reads CASSFLQGDVGELFF. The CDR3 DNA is TGCGCCAGCAGCTTCCTACAGGGTGATGTCGGGGAGCTGTTTTTT.

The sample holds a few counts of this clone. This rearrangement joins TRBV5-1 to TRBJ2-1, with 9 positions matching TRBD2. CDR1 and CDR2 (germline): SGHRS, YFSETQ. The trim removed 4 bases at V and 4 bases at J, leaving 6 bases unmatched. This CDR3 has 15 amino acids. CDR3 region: CASSQVSGRYNEQFF. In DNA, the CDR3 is TGCGCCAGCAGCCAGGTCAGCGGGAGGTACAATGAGCAGTTCTTC.

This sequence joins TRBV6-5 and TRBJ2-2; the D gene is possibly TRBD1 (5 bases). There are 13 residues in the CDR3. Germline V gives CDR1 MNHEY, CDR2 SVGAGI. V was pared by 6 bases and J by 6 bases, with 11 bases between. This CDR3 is CASRQGDSGELFF. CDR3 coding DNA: TGTGCCAGCAGGCAAGGGGATTCCGGGGAGCTGTTTTTT.

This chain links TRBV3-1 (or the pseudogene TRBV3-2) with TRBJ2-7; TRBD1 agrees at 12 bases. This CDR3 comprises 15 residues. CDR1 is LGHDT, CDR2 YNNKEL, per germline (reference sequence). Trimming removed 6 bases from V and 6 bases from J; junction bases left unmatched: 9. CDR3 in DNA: TGTGCCAGCAGGCAATACGGGACAGGGGGCGGCGAGCAGTACTTC. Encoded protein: CASRQYGTGGGEQYF.

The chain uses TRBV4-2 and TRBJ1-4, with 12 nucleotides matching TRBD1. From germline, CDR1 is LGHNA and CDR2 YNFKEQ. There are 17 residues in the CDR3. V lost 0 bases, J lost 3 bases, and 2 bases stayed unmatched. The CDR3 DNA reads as TGTGCCAGCAGCCAAGAGGGACAGGGGGCTTCTAATGAAAAACTGTTTTTT. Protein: CASSQEGQGASNEKLFF.

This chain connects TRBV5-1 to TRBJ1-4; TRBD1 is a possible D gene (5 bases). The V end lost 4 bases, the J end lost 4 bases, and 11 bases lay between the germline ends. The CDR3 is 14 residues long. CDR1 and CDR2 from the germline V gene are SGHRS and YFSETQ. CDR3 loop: CASSQGQGNEKLFF. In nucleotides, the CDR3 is TGCGCCAGCAGCCAGGGCCAGGGTAATGAAAAACTGTTTTTT.

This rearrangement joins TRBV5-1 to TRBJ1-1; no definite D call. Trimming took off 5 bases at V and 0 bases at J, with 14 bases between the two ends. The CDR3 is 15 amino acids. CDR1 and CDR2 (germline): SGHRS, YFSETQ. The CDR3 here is CASSPYSEMNTEAFF. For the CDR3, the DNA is TGCGCCAGCAGTCCGTATAGTGAAATGAACACTGAAGCTTTCTTT.

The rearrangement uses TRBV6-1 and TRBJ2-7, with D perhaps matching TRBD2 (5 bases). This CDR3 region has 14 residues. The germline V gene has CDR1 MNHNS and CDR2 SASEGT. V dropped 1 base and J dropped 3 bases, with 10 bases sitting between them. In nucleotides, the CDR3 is TGTGCCAGCAGTGAAGACGGGGTGAACTACGAGCAGTACTTC. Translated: CASSEDGVNYEQYF.

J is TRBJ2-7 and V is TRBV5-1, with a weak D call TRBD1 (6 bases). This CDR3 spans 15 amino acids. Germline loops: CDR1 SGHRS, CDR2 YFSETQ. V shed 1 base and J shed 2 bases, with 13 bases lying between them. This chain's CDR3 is CASSLSVGGTYEQYF. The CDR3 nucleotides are TGCGCCAGCAGCTTGTCTGTAGGGGGTACCTACGAGCAGTACTTC.

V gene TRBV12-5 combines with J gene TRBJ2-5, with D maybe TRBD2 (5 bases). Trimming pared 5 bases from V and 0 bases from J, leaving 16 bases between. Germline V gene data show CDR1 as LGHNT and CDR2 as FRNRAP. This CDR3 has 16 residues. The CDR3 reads CASGPTLTGNQETQYF. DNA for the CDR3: TGTGCTAGTGGTCCGACATTGACGGGAAACCAAGAGACCCAGTACTTC. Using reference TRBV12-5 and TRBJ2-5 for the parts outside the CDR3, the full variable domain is DARVTQTPRHKVTEMGQEVTMRCQPILGHNTVFWYRQTMMQGLELLAYFRNRAPLDDSGMPKDRFSAEMPDATLATLKIQPSEPRDSAVYFCASGPTLTGNQETQYFGPGTRLLVL.

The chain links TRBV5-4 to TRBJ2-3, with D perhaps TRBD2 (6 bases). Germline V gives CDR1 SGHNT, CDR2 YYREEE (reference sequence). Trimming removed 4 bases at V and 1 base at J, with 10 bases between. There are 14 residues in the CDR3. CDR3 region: CASSPWGGTDTQYF. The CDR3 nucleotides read TGTGCCAGCAGCCCCTGGGGGGGCACAGATACGCAGTATTTT.

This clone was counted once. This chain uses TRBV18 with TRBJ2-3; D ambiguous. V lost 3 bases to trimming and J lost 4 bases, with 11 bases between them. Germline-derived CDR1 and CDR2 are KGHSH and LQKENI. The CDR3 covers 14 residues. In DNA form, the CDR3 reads TGTGCCAGCTCACCCCAATCTAACGCAGATACGCAGTATTTT. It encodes CASSPQSNADTQYF. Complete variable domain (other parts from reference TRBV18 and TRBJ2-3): NAGVMQNPRHLVRRRGQEARLRCSPMKGHSHVYWYRQLPEEGLKFMVYLQKENIIDESGMPKERFSAEFPKEGPSILRIQQVVRGDSAAYFCASSPQSNADTQYFGPGTRLTVL.

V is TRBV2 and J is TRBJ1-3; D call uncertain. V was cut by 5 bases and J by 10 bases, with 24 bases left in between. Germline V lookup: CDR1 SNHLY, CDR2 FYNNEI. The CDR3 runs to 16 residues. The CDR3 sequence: CASSHQMNPGQSTIYF. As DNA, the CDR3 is TGTGCCAGCAGTCACCAGATGAATCCGGGCCAGAGTACCATATATTTT.

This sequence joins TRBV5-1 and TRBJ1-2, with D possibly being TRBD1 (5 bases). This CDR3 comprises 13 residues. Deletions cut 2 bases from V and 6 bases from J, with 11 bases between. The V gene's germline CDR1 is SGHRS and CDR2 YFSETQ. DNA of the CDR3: TGCGCCAGCAGCTTTTGGGGGGAGAATGGCTACACCTTC. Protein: CASSFWGENGYTF.

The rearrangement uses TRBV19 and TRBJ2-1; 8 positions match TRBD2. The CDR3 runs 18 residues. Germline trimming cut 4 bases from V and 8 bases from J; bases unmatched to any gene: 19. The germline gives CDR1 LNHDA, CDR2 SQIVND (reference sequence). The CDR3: CASSTVGFLAGGVDEQFF. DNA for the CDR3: TGTGCCAGTAGTACCGTTGGGTTTTTGGCGGGAGGAGTGGATGAGCAGTTCTTC.

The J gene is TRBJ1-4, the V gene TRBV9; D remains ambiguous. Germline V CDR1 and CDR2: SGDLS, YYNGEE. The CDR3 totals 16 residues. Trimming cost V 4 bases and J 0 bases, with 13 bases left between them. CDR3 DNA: TGTGCCAGCAGCCTCAAGCCCTTTGCAACTAATGAAAAACTGTTTTTT. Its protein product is CASSLKPFATNEKLFF.

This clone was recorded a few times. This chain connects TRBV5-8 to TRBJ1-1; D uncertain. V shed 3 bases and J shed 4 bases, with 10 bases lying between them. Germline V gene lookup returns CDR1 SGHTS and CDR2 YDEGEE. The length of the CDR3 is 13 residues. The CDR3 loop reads CASSSGPRTEAFF. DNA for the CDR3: TGTGCCAGCAGCTCGGGCCCACGCACTGAAGCTTTCTTT.

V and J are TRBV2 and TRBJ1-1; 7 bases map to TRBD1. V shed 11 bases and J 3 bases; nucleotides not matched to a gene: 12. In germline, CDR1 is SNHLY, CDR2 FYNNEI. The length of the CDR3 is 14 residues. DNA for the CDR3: TGTGCCGGTAGGGGACAGCTGTCGGACACTGAAGCTTTCTTT. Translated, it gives CAGRGQLSDTEAFF.